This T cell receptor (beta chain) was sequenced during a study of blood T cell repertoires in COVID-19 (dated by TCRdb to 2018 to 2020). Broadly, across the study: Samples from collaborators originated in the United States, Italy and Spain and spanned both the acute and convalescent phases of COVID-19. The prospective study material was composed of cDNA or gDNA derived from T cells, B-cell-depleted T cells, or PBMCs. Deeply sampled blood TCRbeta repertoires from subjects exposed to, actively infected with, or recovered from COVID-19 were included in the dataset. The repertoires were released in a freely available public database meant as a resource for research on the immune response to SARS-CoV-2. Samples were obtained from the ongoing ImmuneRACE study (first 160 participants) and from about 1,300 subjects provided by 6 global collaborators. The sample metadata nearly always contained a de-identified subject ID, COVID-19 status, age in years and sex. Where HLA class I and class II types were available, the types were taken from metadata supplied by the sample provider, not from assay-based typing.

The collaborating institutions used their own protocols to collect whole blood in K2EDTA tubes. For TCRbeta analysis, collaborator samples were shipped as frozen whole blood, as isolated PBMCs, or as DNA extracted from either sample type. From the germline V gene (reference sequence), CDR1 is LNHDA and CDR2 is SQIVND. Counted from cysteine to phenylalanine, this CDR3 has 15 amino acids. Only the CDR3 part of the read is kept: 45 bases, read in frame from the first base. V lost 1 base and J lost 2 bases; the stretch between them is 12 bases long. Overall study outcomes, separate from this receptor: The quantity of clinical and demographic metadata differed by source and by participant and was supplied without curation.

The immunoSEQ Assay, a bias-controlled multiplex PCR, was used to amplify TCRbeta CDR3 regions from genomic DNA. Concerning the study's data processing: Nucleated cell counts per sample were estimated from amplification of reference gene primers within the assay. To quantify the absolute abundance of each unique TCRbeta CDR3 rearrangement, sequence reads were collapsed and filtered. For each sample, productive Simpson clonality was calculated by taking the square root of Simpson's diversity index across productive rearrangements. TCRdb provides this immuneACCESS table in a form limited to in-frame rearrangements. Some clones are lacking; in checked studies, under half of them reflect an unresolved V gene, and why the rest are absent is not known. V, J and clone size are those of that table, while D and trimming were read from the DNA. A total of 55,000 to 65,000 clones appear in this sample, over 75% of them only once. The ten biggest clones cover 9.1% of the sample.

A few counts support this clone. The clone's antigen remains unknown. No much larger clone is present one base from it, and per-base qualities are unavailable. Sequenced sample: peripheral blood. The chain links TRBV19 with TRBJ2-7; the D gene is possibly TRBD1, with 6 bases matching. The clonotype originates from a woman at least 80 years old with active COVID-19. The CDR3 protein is CASSIAAQGPYEQYF. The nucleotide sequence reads TGTGCCAGTAGTATAGCGGCGCAGGGGCCCTACGAGCAGTACTTC.